This TCR beta chain was recovered during a study of blood T cells in healthy people across ages. Study details: Through template switching, about one barcoded beta molecule was captured per two T cells, as measured in model experiments. The study, taken as a whole, reports: Among long-lived donors, naive CD4+ cells were more numerous and diversity higher than in aged donors. No conclusive comparison of naive versus antigen-experienced cells was possible with unsorted PBMCs. TCR beta diversity correlated strongly with naive T cell percentage.

As concerns this clonotype: As yet, its antigen is unknown.

Sample-barcoded 5' priming and a J-beta primer mix drove a second PCR of roughly 6 to 12 cycles. TCRdb fed the 5' RACE reads into MiXCR, producing one record per CDR3 protein. This table holds about 670,000 distinct CDR3 sequences, about 51% found once. CDR1 SGDLS and CDR2 YYNGEE come from the germline V gene. The CDR3 is 15 amino acids. Trimming pared 2 bases from V and 0 bases from J, leaving 9 bases between. The sequencing sample was made of blood. The V and J genes are TRBV9 and TRBJ2-1; D is possibly TRBD1 (5 bases). This TCR came from a woman aged 80 or over in good health. This CDR3 is CASSVDSNSYNEQFF. CDR3 nucleotides: TGTGCCAGCAGCGTCGACAGTAACTCCTACAATGAGCAGTTCTTC.